This passage covers 26 T cell receptor beta chains from one sample sequenced in a study of blood T cell repertoires in COVID-19. Clones were sequenced by immunoSEQ multiplex PCR, and TCRdb holds only the in-frame ones, with some missing. Of fewer than 250,000 clones in the sample, about 81% are singletons; the top ten hold about 7.8%. Sequenced material: peripheral blood. The receptors were sampled from a woman aged 55-75 years with COVID-19, enrolled during active disease.

Written as DNA, the CDR3 is TGCGCCAGCAGCCCCCGGGACAGTGGGGGTGGCTACACCTTC. Translated: CASSPRDSGGGYTF. This chain links TRBV4-1 with TRBJ1-2, with TRBD1 matching 7 bases. This CDR3 region has 14 residues. Trimming removed 4 bases from V and 7 bases from J; junction bases left unmatched: 9. CDR1 is MGHRA, CDR2 YSYEKL, per germline.

The rearrangement links TRBV6-2 or TRBV6-3 to TRBJ1-1, with TRBD1 identical over 9 bases. Germline lookup yields CDR1 MNHEY and CDR2 SVGEGT. V shed 4 bases and J 4 bases; nucleotides not matched to a gene: 16. CDR3 length: 18 residues. Here the CDR3 reads CASSSITGGYSVGTEAFF. For the CDR3, the DNA is TGTGCCAGCAGTTCTATAACAGGGGGCTACTCGGTAGGCACTGAAGCTTTCTTT.

The rearrangement uses TRBV7-2 and TRBJ2-5, with TRBD1 as a possible D gene (5 bases). The V gene's germline CDR1 is SGHTA and CDR2 FQGNSA. Between the trimmed V and J ends, which lost 5 bases and 1 base, there was a span of 20 bases. This CDR3 comprises 17 residues. CDR3 DNA sequence: TGTGCCAGCAGCCAGGGCACGCGACTTCCTCCCCAAGAGACCCAGTACTTC. Encoded protein: CASSQGTRLPPQETQYF.

This chain uses TRBV7-9 with TRBJ2-1; 7 nucleotides align to TRBD1. The CDR3 runs 17 residues. Germline CDR1 SEHNR, CDR2 FQNEAQ (reference sequence). V shed 3 bases, J shed 8 bases, and the junction held 16 bases outside the gene matches. CDR3 DNA sequence: TGTGCCAGCAGCTTTCAAGTTAGGGGGCTGGGTAATGATGAGCAGTTCTTC. Its protein is CASSFQVRGLGNDEQFF.

The chain has TRBV19 and TRBJ1-1, with D possibly matching TRBD1 (6 bases). The CDR3 is made up of 13 amino acids. Germline V gene data show CDR1 as LNHDA and CDR2 as SQIVND (reference sequence). The V and J ends lost 7 bases and 8 bases respectively, with 17 bases between them. This CDR3 is CASIPGHRGEAFF. In DNA form, the CDR3 reads TGTGCCAGTATCCCGGGACATCGAGGGGAAGCTTTCTTT.

The chain combines TRBV7-2 with TRBJ2-1; 15 bases map to TRBD2. The germline V gene encodes CDR1 SGHTA and CDR2 FQGNSA. Germline trimming cut 5 bases from V and 8 bases from J; bases unmatched to any gene: 7. The CDR3 spans 16 residues. DNA of the CDR3: TGTGCCAGCAGCCTAGGACTAGCGGGAGGGCCAGATGAGCAGTTCTTC. Amino acids: CASSLGLAGGPDEQFF. The whole variable domain, filled in from reference TRBV7-2 and TRBJ2-1, reads GAGVSQSPSNKVTEKGKDVELRCDPISGHTALYWYRQSLGQGLEFLIYFQGNSAPDKSGLPSDRFSAERTGGSVSTLTIQRTQQEDSAVYLCASSLGLAGGPDEQFFGPGTRLTVL.

CDR3: CASSQDSPPSSYNEQFF. The CDR3 DNA sequence: TGTGCCAGCAGCCAAGATTCCCCTCCTAGCTCCTACAATGAGCAGTTCTTC. The V and J genes are TRBV3-1 (or the pseudogene TRBV3-2) and TRBJ2-1; D is undetermined. CDR1 is LGHDT and CDR2 is YNNKEL in the germline V gene (reference sequence). V was clipped by 0 bases and J by 0 bases, with 12 bases between them. The CDR3 consists of 17 residues.

The chain combines TRBV7-2 with TRBJ2-7; D perhaps matches TRBD2 (5 bases). Trimming left V 5 bases short and J 7 bases short, with 18 bases between. The CDR3 has 14 residues. From germline, CDR1 is SGHTA and CDR2 FQGNSA. CDR3 loop: CASSPLGALREQYF. CDR3 nucleotides: TGTGCCAGCAGCCCCTTGGGAGCGCTGAGGGAGCAGTACTTC.

J is TRBJ2-7 and V is TRBV6-5; 7 positions agree with TRBD1. This CDR3 spans 14 amino acids. Losses at the gene ends were 8 bases for V and 3 bases for J; bases not matched to a gene: 10. From germline, CDR1 is MNHEY and CDR2 SVGAGI. CDR3 nucleotides: TGTGCCAGCCGATTGGGGACAGTGATCTACGAGCAGTACTTC. Protein sequence: CASRLGTVIYEQYF.

V gene TRBV9 combines with J gene TRBJ2-3, with a tentative D call TRBD2 (6 bases). This CDR3 has 16 residues. V was shortened by 1 base and J by 2 bases, with 14 bases between the two germline ends. Germline CDR1 SGDLS, CDR2 YYNGEE. In nucleotides, the CDR3 is TGTGCCAGCAGCGTATTTGAGCGGGTACCCACAGATACGCAGTATTTT. Protein product: CASSVFERVPTDTQYF.

This clone was recorded once. This chain uses TRBV14 with TRBJ2-3; 10 bases agree with TRBD1. Germline CDR1 reads SGHDN; CDR2 reads FVKESK. The CDR3 length is 16 residues. The J segment lost 4 bases and the V segment lost 6 bases, leaving 10 bases of the junction unmatched. Written as DNA, the CDR3 is TGTGCCAGCAGACCAGCTGGGACAGGGGCCTCAGATACGCAGTATTTT. This codes for CASRPAGTGASDTQYF. The full variable domain, its missing parts supplied by reference TRBV14 and TRBJ2-3, is EAGVTQFPSHSVIEKGQTVTLRCDPISGHDNLYWYRRVMGKEIKFLLHFVKESKQDESGMPNNRFLAERTGGTYSTLKVQPAELEDSGVYFCASRPAGTGASDTQYFGPGTRLTVL.

The chain recombines TRBV28 with TRBJ1-3; 9 bases line up with TRBD1. Germline loops: CDR1 MDHEN, CDR2 SYDVKM. Trimming cost V 4 bases and J 0 bases; bases outside gene matches: 4. The length of the CDR3 is 16 residues. The CDR3 DNA follows: TGTGCCAGCAGTTCCGGACAGGGGAACTCTGGAAACACCATATATTTT. Translating it yields CASSSGQGNSGNTIYF.

V and J are TRBV28 and TRBJ2-2, with no clear D. Trimming removed 6 bases from V and 7 bases from J, with 9 bases in between. The CDR3 has 12 residues. Germline V gene lookup returns CDR1 MDHEN and CDR2 SYDVKM. CDR3 in amino acids: CASRLNSGELFF. As DNA, the CDR3 is TGTGCCAGCAGACTGAATAGCGGGGAGCTGTTTTTT. The full variable domain, rest sourced from reference TRBV28 and TRBJ2-2, is DVKVTQSSRYLVKRTGEKVFLECVQDMDHENMFWYRQDPGLGLRLIYFSYDVKMKEKGDIPEGYSVSREKKERFSLILESASTNQTSMYLCASRLNSGELFFGEGSRLTVL.

This clone is a singleton in its sample. The V gene is TRBV7-3, the J gene TRBJ1-6, with D possibly being TRBD1 (6 bases). This CDR3 spans 13 amino acids. With 1 base removed from V and 13 bases from J, the gap between germline ends came to 11 bases. From germline, CDR1 is SGHTA and CDR2 FQGTGA. The CDR3 DNA reads as TGTGCCAGCAGCTTAAAGGGGGGGCATCCCCTCCACTTT. As protein: CASSLKGGHPLHF.

V gene TRBV27 combines with J gene TRBJ2-6; D might be TRBD2 (7 bases). V was shortened by 0 bases and J by 0 bases, with 24 bases between the two germline ends. CDR3 length: 22 residues. From germline, CDR1 is MNHEY and CDR2 SMNVEV (reference sequence). CDR3 nucleotide sequence: TGTGCCAGCAGTTTATCCTGTGGGGGAGGGACACCGATAAACTCTGGGGCCAACGTCCTGACTTTC. Residues: CASSLSCGGGTPINSGANVLTF.

The count of this clone is one. The chain employs TRBV6-5 and TRBJ1-5; D unclear. The CDR3 sequence is 14 residues long. The V end was cut by 6 bases, the J end by 6 bases, with 15 bases between. CDR1 MNHEY and CDR2 SVGAGI come from the germline V gene. The CDR3, as DNA: TGTGCCAGCAGGGCGGACTTAGCGGCTCAGCCCCAGCATTTT. It translates to CASRADLAAQPQHF.

The chain links TRBV28 to TRBJ2-3; maybe TRBD1 (6 bases). Germline V gene data show CDR1 as MDHEN and CDR2 as SYDVKM. V lost 8 bases to trimming and J lost 1 base, with 16 bases between them. The CDR3 length is 15 residues. CDR3 region: CASGQGSSRTDTQYF. In DNA, the CDR3 is TGTGCCAGCGGGCAGGGGTCCTCCCGCACAGATACGCAGTATTTT.

This chain joins TRBV30 and TRBJ2-3, with TRBD2 matching over 15 bases. The germline V gene encodes CDR1 GTSNPN and CDR2 SVGIG (reference sequence). The CDR3 consists of 18 residues. The trim removed 3 bases at V and 2 bases at J, leaving 9 bases unmatched. DNA for the CDR3: TGTGCCTGGAGCCCTATGGGACTAGCGGGAGGACTCACAGATACGCAGTATTTT. It codes for CAWSPMGLAGGLTDTQYF.

The V and J genes are TRBV10-2 and TRBJ1-4, with D maybe TRBD1 (5 bases). Germline V CDR1 and CDR2: WSHSY, SAAADI. V lost 3 bases and J lost 8, with 13 bases in between. The CDR3 totals 14 residues. The CDR3 sequence: CASSEGVVGEKLFF. DNA for the CDR3: TGCGCCAGCAGTGAAGGGGTGGTGGGCGAAAAACTGTTTTTT.

This clone showed up just a few times. The chain uses TRBV15 and TRBJ1-2, with TRBD1 matching over 8 bases. Germline V gene lookup returns CDR1 LNHNV and CDR2 YYDKDF (reference sequence). The CDR3 extends over 18 amino acids. V trimming: 0 bases; J trimming: 0 bases; junction bases outside the gene matches: 9. The CDR3, as DNA: TGTGCCACCAGCAGAGATTGGGACAGGTCTATTGCTAACTATGGCTACACCTTC. Protein product: CATSRDWDRSIANYGYTF.

This chain uses TRBV28 with TRBJ2-7; 9 positions agree with TRBD1. This CDR3 region has 15 residues. The germline CDR1 and CDR2 sequences are MDHEN and SYDVKM. The V gene end was trimmed by 3 bases and the J gene end by 4 bases; junction bases not matched to a gene: 7. The CDR3 region is CASSFGTGRQYEQYV. In nucleotides, the CDR3 is TGTGCCAGCAGTTTCGGGACAGGGAGGCAGTACGAGCAGTACGTC.

This clone was detected once. This chain connects TRBV27 to TRBJ1-5; the D is unclear. From germline, CDR1 is MNHEY and CDR2 SMNVEV (reference sequence). V was pared by 6 bases and J by 5 bases, with 11 bases between. This CDR3 spans 13 amino acids. The DNA for the CDR3 is TGTGCCAGCAGGGGCGGGGTCGATCAGCCCCAGCATTTT. Translation: CASRGGVDQPQHF.

The chain links TRBV12-3 or TRBV12-4 to TRBJ1-6; TRBD1 matches at 7 bases. V gave up 6 bases and J gave up 10 bases; unmatched junction bases: 6. The CDR3 contains 13 residues. CDR3 loop: CASSRDRGSPLHF. The CDR3 nucleotides are TGTGCCAGCAGCCGGGACAGAGGGTCACCCCTCCACTTT.

The CDR3: CASSLGGGGYEQYF. The DNA for the CDR3 is TGTGCCAGCAGCTTAGGGGGCGGGGGATACGAGCAGTACTTC. The chain links TRBV7-6 to TRBJ2-7; TRBD2 agrees at 7 bases. The CDR3 extends over 14 amino acids. Germline values: CDR1 SGHVS, CDR2 FNYEAQ. With 1 base clipped from V and 4 bases from J, the junction kept 4 bases outside the gene matches.

This rearrangement joins TRBV28 to TRBJ1-5; possibly TRBD1 for D (6 bases). The V gene lost 5 bases and the J gene lost 0 bases, with 17 bases spanning the gap. The CDR3 length is 17 residues. Germline CDR1 MDHEN, CDR2 SYDVKM. The CDR3 reads CASSPLIRTDSNQPQHF. CDR3 bases: TGTGCCAGCAGTCCCTTGATTCGGACAGATAGCAATCAGCCCCAGCATTTT.

The chain links TRBV5-1 to TRBJ2-2; 9 positions match TRBD2. Germline trimming cut 10 bases from V and 6 bases from J; bases unmatched to any gene: 16. Germline assignment: CDR1 SGHRS and CDR2 YFSETQ. The CDR3 has 16 residues. As DNA, the CDR3 is TGCGCCCGCCGCGGCGGGGGGGGCGGGGCTCCCGGGGAGCTGTTTTTT. Translating it yields CARRGGGGGAPGELFF.